A single sample is the source of the 14 T cell receptor beta chains below, sequenced in a study of identical twins. In TCRdb, the 5' RACE reads were re-called with MiXCR into one record per CDR3 protein. The table shows about 530,000 distinct CDR3 sequences, with nearly 15% occurring only once. Another study also made use of these data, one on yellow fever vaccine responses in identical twins.

Specimen: CD4+ T cells sorted from blood. The receptors come from a woman aged 18-30 years in good health.

This clonotype showed up just a few times. This rearrangement joins TRBV7-3 to TRBJ1-1; the D is unclear. CDR3 size: 13 residues. The V end was cut by 4 bases, the J end by 3 bases, with 9 bases between. CDR1 and CDR2 from the germline V gene are SGHTA and FQGTGA. CDR3 in amino acids: CASSSNQYTEAFF. In DNA form, the CDR3 reads TGTGCCAGCAGCTCAAATCAGTACACTGAAGCTTTCTTT.

This clonotype was seen only a few times. V and J are TRBV20-1 and TRBJ1-2, with D possibly matching TRBD1 (5 bases). With 0 bases removed from V and 2 bases from J, the gap between germline ends came to 13 bases. CDR3 size: 15 residues. The germline V gene encodes CDR1 DFQATT and CDR2 SNEGSKA (reference sequence). CDR3 bases: TGCAGTGCTAGAGATCGGGGGACGATGAACTATGGCTACACCTTC. Its protein is CSARDRGTMNYGYTF.

J is TRBJ2-5 and V is TRBV11-2; possibly TRBD1 for D (5 bases). The germline CDR1 and CDR2 sequences are SGHAT and FQNNGV. The CDR3 contains 18 residues. The V and J ends lost 4 bases and 5 bases respectively, with 26 bases between them. The CDR3 loop is CASSSVDIRRGSGETQYF. The CDR3 coding sequence is TGTGCCAGCAGCTCAGTAGACATCCGGAGAGGATCAGGGGAGACCCAGTACTTC.

This clonotype was detected ten times or more. V gene TRBV3-1 combines with J gene TRBJ1-1; a weak D match, TRBD1 (6 bases). Germline CDR1 is LGHDT and CDR2 is YNNKEL (reference sequence). CDR3 length: 13 residues. Trimming pared 8 bases from V and 6 bases from J, leaving 16 bases between. DNA of the CDR3: TGTGCCAGCGGAGACGGGGGGCTCGCTGAAGCTTTCTTT. It encodes CASGDGGLAEAFF. Complete variable domain (other parts from reference TRBV3-1 and TRBJ1-1): DTAVSQTPKYLVTQMGNDKSIKCEQNLGHDTMYWYKQDSKKFLKIMFSYNNKELIINETVPNRFSPKSPDKAHLNLHINSLELGDSAVYFCASGDGGLAEAFFGQGTRLTVV.

This clonotype was found a few times. The CDR3 loop is CSVWGGPGLEETQYF. CDR3 DNA sequence: TGCAGCGTTTGGGGTGGACCGGGACTAGAAGAGACCCAGTACTTC. This chain links TRBV29-1 with TRBJ2-5; 8 bases fit TRBD2. Germline V gives CDR1 SQVTM, CDR2 ANQGSEA. After removal of 5 bases from V and 3 bases from J, the junction contained 11 bases not matched to a gene. The CDR3 is 15 amino acids.

This clonotype was observed a few times. This chain connects TRBV20-1 to TRBJ2-7, with D maybe TRBD1 (6 bases). The CDR3 is made up of 15 amino acids. Germline CDR1 reads DFQATT; CDR2 reads SNEGSKA (reference sequence). V lost 0 bases to trimming and J lost 3 bases, with 15 bases between them. The CDR3 DNA sequence: TGCAGTGCTAGAGATCCCTCGCAGGGGATCTACGAGCAGTACTTC. Its translation: CSARDPSQGIYEQYF.

There are a few counts of this clonotype. The J gene is TRBJ2-1, the V gene TRBV6-1, with D perhaps given as TRBD1 or TRBD2 (5 bases each). V lost 7 bases and J 4 bases, leaving 29 bases between the germline ends. The CDR3 has 19 amino acids. The V gene's germline CDR1 is MNHNS and CDR2 SASEGT. This chain's CDR3 is CASTTTLFSGTTPYNEQFF. The CDR3 bases are TGTGCCAGCACCACTACCCTCTTCTCAGGGACGACGCCATACAATGAGCAGTTCTTC.

This clonotype was detected only a few times. The genes are TRBV5-1 and TRBJ2-2; D may be TRBD1 (5 bases). From germline, CDR1 is SGHRS and CDR2 YFSETQ. Trimming cost V 3 bases and J 0 bases, with 9 bases left between them. The CDR3 totals 15 residues. CDR3 sequence: CASSSRQTNTGELFF. In nucleotides, the CDR3 is TGCGCCAGCAGCTCCCGACAGACGAACACCGGGGAGCTGTTTTTT.

This clonotype was picked up many times. The chain uses TRBV5-1 and TRBJ2-1, with 9 bases aligning to TRBD2. Germline CDR1 and CDR2: SGHRS and YFSETQ. V lost 4 bases, J lost 0 bases, and 8 bases stayed unmatched. The length of the CDR3 is 17 residues. CDR3 amino acids: CASSRPSGMSSYNEQFF. CDR3 coding DNA: TGCGCCAGCAGCCGACCTAGCGGGATGAGCTCCTACAATGAGCAGTTCTTC.

Here the CDR3 DNA reads TGTGCCAGCGTGGGGGCCCCCTACAATGAGCAGTTCTTC. This sequence encodes CASVGAPYNEQFF. The chain joins TRBV28 to TRBJ2-1; TRBD1 is a possible D gene (6 bases). The CDR3 contains 13 residues. Trimming pared 8 bases from V and 2 bases from J, leaving 10 bases between. Germline V lookup: CDR1 MDHEN, CDR2 SYDVKM.

V gene TRBV5-6 combines with J gene TRBJ2-1; TRBD2 agrees at 8 bases. The CDR3 is 15 residues long. Germline CDR1 reads SGHDT; CDR2 reads YYEEEE. The V gene end was trimmed by 5 bases and the J gene end by 4 bases; junction bases not matched to a gene: 8. CDR3 bases: TGTGCCAGCAGACCATATCGGGGGGGATACAATGAGCAGTTCTTC. Translating it yields CASRPYRGGYNEQFF.

The chain joins TRBV10-3 to TRBJ1-2; possible D gene TRBD1, 6 bases. CDR3 size: 15 residues. V was shortened by 0 bases and J by 4 bases, with 12 bases between the two germline ends. CDR1 and CDR2 (germline): ENHRY, SYGVKD. The CDR3 sequence is CAISESKQGSYGYTF. DNA of the CDR3: TGTGCCATCAGTGAGTCGAAACAGGGCAGCTATGGCTACACCTTC.

The chain is built from TRBV5-1 and TRBJ2-7; either TRBD1 or TRBD2 may supply D (5 bases each). The CDR3 extends over 14 amino acids. Germline CDR1 and CDR2: SGHRS and YFSETQ. V lost 4 bases and J lost 2, with 13 bases in between. The CDR3: CASSRARGAYEQYF. The DNA of the CDR3 is TGCGCCAGCAGCCGGGCGAGGGGCGCCTACGAGCAGTACTTC.

This clonotype has more than one count but fewer than ten. The chain uses TRBV7-6 and TRBJ1-1; D gene ambiguous. Germline assignment: CDR1 SGHVS and CDR2 FNYEAQ. This CDR3 comprises 13 residues. Trimming cost V 4 bases and J 1 base, with 7 bases left between them. The CDR3 nucleotides read TGTGCCAGCAGCTGGGCCACGAACACTGAAGCTTTCTTT. Protein product: CASSWATNTEAFF.